This T cell receptor beta chain derives from a study of technical replicates of blood from a handful of donors. V was shortened by 0 bases and J by 2 bases, with 9 bases between the two germline ends. The germline gives CDR1 MGHRA, CDR2 YSYEKL. The CDR3 extends over 15 amino acids. Measured with immunoSEQ multiplex PCR; TCRdb has only the in-frame clones, and not every one. Of about 100,000 clones in the sample, approximately 96% were seen once. The receptor was derived from a human donor in good health. The chain combines TRBV4-1 with TRBJ2-3; the D is unclear. The specimen sequenced was T cells isolated from PBMCs. The CDR3 spells CASSQERAYTDTQYF. CDR3 in DNA: TGCGCCAGCAGCCAAGAAAGAGCTTACACAGATACGCAGTATTTT.